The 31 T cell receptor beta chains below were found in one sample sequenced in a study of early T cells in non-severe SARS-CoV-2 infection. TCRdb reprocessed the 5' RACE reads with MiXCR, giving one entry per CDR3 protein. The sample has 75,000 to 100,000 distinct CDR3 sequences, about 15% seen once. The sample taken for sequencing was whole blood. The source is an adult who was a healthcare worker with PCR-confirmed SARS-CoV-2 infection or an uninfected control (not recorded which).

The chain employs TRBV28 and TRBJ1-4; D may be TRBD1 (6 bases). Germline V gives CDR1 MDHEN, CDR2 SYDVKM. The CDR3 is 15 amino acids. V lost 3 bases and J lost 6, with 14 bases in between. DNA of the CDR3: TGTGCCAGCAGTTTTTGGGGGGCCGGGGATGAAAAACTGTTTTTT. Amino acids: CASSFWGAGDEKLFF.

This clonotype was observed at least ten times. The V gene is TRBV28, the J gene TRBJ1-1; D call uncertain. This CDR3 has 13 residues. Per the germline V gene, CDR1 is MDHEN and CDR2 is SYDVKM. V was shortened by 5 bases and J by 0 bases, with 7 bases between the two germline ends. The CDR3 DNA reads TGTGCCAGCAGTGCCTCAGTGAACACTGAAGCTTTCTTT. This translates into CASSASVNTEAFF.

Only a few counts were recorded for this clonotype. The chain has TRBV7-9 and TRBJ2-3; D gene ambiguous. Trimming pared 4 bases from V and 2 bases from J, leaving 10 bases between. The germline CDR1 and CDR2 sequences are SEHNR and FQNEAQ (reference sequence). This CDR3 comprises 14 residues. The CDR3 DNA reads TGTGCCAGCAGCTACAGAGTTGTCACAGATACGCAGTATTTT. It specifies CASSYRVVTDTQYF. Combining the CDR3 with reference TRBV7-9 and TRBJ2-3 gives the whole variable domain DTGVSQNPRHKITKRGQNVTFRCDPISEHNRLYWYRQTLGQGPEFLTYFQNEAQLEKSRLLSDRFSAERPKGSFSTLEIQRTEQGDSAMYLCASSYRVVTDTQYFGPGTRLTVL.

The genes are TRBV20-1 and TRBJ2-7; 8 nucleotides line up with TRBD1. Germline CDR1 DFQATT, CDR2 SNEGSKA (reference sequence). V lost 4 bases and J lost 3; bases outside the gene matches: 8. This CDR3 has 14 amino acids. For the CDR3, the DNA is TGCAGTGCTACCCCCAGGGGGACAGGCTACGAGCAGTACTTC. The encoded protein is CSATPRGTGYEQYF.

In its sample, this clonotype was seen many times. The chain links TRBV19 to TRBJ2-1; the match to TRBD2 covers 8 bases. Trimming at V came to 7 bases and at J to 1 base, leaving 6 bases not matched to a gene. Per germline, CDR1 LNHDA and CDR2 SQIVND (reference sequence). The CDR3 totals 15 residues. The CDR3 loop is CASTSLAESYNEQFF. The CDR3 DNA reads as TGTGCCAGTACCTCACTAGCGGAGTCCTACAATGAGCAGTTCTTC.

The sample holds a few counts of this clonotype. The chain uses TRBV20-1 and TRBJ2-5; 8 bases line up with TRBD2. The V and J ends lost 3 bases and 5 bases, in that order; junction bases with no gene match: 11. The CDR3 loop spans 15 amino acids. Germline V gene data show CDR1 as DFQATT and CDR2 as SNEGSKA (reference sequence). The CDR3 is CSASTVTGGSETQYF. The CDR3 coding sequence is TGCAGTGCTAGTACCGTCACGGGAGGGTCGGAGACCCAGTACTTC.

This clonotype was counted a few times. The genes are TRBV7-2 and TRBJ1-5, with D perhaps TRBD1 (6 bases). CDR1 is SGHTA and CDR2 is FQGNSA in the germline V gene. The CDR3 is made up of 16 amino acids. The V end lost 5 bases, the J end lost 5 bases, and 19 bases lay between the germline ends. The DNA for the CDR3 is TGTGCCAGCAGCGGAGCAACGGGACAACCTTATCAGCCCCAGCATTTT. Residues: CASSGATGQPYQPQHF.

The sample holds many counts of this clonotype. DNA of the CDR3: TGTGCCAGCAGCTTAGATTCAGCGGCCCTCTTAGCCGAGCAGTACTTC. Amino acid sequence: CASSLDSAALLAEQYF. The chain couples TRBV11-2 to TRBJ2-7, with TRBD2 as a possible D gene (5 bases). CDR1 and CDR2 from the germline V gene are SGHAT and FQNNGV. The CDR3 is made up of 16 amino acids. Trimming left V 0 bases short and J 6 bases short, with 18 bases between.

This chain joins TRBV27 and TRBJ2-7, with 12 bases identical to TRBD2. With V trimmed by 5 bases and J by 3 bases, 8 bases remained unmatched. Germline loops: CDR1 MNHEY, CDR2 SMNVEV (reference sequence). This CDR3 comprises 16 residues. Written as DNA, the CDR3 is TGTGCCAGCAGTGCGCCCCGGACTAGCGGGGTCTACGAGCAGTACTTC. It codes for CASSAPRTSGVYEQYF.

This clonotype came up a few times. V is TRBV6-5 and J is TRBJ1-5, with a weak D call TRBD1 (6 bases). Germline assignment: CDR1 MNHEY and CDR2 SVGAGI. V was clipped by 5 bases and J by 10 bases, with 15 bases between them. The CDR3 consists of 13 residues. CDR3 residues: CASSQGSPKPQHF. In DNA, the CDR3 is TGTGCCAGCAGTCAGGGGAGCCCTAAACCCCAGCATTTT.

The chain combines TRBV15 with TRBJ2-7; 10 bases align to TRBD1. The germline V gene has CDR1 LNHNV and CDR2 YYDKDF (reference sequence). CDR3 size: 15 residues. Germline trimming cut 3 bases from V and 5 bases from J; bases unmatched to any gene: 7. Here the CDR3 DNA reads TGTGCCACCAGCAGTCTCCGGGACAGGGGACACGAGCAGTACTTC. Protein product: CATSSLRDRGHEQYF.

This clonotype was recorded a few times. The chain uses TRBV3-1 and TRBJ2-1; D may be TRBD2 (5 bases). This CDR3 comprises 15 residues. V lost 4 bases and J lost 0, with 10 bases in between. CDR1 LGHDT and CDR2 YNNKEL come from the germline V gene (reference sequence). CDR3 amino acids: CASSRATISYNEQFF. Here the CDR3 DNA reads TGTGCCAGCAGCCGGGCGACTATCTCCTACAATGAGCAGTTCTTC.

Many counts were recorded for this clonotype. This CDR3 reads CAWSVSPRFDQYF. CDR3 sequence (DNA): TGTGCCTGGAGTGTATCCCCCCGTTTCGACCAGTACTTC. The chain uses TRBV30 and TRBJ2-5; D is undetermined. CDR3 size: 13 residues. Germline CDR1 is GTSNPN and CDR2 is SVGIG (reference sequence). V gave up 0 bases and J gave up 10 bases, with 15 bases separating them.

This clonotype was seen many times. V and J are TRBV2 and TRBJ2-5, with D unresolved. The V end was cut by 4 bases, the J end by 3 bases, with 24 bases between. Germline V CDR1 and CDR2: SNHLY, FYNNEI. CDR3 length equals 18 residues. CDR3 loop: CASSGEVYTEMKEETQYF. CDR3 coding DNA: TGTGCCAGCAGTGGGGAAGTTTATACGGAGATGAAAGAAGAGACCCAGTACTTC.

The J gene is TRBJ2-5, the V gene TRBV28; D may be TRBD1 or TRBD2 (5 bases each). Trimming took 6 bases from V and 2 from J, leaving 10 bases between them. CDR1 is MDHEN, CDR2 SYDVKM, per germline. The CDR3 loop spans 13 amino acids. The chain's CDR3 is CASRSGPQETQYF. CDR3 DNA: TGTGCCAGCAGATCGGGGCCACAAGAGACCCAGTACTTC.

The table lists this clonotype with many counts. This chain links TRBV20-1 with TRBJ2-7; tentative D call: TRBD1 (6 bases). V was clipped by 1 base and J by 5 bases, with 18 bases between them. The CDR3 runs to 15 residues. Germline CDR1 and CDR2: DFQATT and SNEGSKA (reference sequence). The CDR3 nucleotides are TGCAGTGCTAGAGCGGCGGGCTGGGCAGGGGACGAGCAGTACTTC. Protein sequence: CSARAAGWAGDEQYF.

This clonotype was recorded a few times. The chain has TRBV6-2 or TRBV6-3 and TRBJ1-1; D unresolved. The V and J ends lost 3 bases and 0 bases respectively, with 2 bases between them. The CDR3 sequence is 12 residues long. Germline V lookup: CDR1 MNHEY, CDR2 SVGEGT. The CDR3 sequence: CASSYLNTEAFF. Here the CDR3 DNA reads TGTGCCAGCAGTTATCTGAACACTGAAGCTTTCTTT.

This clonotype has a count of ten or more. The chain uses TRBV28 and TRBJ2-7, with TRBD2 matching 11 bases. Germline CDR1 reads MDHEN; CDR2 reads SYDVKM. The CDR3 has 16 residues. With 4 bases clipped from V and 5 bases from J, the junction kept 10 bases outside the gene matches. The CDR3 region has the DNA TGTGCCAGCAGTTCCTTTACTAGCGGGAGTCCTAACGAGCAGTACTTC. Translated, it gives CASSSFTSGSPNEQYF.

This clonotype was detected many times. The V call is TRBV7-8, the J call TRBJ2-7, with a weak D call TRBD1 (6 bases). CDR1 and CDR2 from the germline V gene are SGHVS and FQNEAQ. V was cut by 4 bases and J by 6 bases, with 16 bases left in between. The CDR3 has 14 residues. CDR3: CASSSSRGRGEQYF. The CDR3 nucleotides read TGTGCCAGCAGCTCGAGCAGGGGCCGGGGCGAGCAGTACTTC.

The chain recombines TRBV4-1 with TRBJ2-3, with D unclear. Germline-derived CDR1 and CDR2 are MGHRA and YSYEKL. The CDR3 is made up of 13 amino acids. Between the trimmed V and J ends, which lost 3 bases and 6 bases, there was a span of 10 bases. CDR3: CASSQRYLDTQYF. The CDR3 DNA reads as TGCGCCAGCAGCCAGAGATATTTGGATACGCAGTATTTT.

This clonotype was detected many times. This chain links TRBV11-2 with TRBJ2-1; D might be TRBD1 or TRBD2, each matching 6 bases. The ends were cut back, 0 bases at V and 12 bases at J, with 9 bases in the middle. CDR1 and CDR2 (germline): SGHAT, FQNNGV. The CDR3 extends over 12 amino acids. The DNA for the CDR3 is TGTGCCAGCAGCTTAGAAAGGGGGGCGCAGTTCTTC. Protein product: CASSLERGAQFF.

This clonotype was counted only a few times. This CDR3 reads CASSRGTSGYEQYF. CDR3 DNA: TGTGCCAGCAGCCGGGGGACTAGCGGCTACGAGCAGTACTTC. The chain recombines TRBV3-1 with TRBJ2-7; 11 bases are shared with TRBD2. Germline CDR1 is LGHDT and CDR2 is YNNKEL (reference sequence). CDR3 size: 14 residues. Trimming cost V 4 bases and J 3 bases; bases outside gene matches: 2.

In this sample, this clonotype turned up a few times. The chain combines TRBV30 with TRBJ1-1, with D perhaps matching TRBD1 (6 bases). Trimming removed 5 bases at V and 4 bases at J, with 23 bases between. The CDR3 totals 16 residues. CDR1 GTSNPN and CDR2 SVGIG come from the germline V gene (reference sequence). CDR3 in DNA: TGTGCCTGGGAGGGTAAGGGGGGACGAGGCGGCACTGAAGCTTTCTTT. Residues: CAWEGKGGRGGTEAFF. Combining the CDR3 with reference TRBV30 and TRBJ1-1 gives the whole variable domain SQTIHQWPATLVQPVGSPLSLECTVEGTSNPNLYWYRQAAGRGLQLLFYSVGIGQISSEVPQNLSASRPQDRQFILSSKKLLLSDSGFYLCAWEGKGGRGGTEAFFGQGTRLTVV.

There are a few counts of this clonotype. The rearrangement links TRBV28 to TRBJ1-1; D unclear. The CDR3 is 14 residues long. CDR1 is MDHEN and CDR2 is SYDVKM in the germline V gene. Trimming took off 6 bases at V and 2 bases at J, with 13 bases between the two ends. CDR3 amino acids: CASSLITVNTEAFF. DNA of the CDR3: TGTGCCAGCAGCCTGATTACAGTTAACACTGAAGCTTTCTTT.

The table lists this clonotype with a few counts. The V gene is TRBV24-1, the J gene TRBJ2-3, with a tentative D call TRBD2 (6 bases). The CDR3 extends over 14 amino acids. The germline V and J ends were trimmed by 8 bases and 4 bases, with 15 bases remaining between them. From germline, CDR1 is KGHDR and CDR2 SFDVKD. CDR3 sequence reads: CATKPGLPSDTQYF. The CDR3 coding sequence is TGTGCCACCAAGCCGGGACTCCCGTCAGATACGCAGTATTTT.

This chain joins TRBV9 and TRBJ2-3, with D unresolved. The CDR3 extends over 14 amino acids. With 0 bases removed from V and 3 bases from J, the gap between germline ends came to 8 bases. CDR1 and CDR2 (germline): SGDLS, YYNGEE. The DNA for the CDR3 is TGTGCCAGCAGCGTAGATTGGGGTACAGATACGCAGTATTTT. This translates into CASSVDWGTDTQYF.

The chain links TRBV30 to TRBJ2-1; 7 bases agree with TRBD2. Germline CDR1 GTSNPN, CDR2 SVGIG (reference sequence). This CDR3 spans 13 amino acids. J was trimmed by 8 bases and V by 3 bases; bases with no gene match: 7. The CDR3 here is CAWSRRGRDEQFF. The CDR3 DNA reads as TGTGCCTGGAGCCGACGGGGGAGGGATGAGCAGTTCTTC.

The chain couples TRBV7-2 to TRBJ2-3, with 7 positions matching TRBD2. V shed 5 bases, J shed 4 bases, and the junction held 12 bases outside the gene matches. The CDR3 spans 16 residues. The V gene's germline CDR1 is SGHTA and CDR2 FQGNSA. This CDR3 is CASSGRGIGGADTQYF. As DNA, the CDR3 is TGTGCCAGCAGCGGGCGGGGGATCGGGGGAGCAGATACGCAGTATTTT. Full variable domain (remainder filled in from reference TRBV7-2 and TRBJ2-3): GAGVSQSPSNKVTEKGKDVELRCDPISGHTALYWYRQSLGQGLEFLIYFQGNSAPDKSGLPSDRFSAERTGGSVSTLTIQRTQQEDSAVYLCASSGRGIGGADTQYFGPGTRLTVL.

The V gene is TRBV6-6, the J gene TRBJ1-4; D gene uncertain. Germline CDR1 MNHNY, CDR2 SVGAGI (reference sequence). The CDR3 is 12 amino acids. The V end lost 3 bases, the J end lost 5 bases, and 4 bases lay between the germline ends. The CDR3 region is CASSYRNEKLFF. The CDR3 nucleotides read TGTGCCAGCAGTTATCGGAATGAAAAACTGTTTTTT.

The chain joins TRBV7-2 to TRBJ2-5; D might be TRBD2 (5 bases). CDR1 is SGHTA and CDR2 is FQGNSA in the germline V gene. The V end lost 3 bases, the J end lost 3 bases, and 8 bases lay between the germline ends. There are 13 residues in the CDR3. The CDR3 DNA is TGTGCCAGCAGCTTCCAGGAGGAAGAGACCCAGTACTTC. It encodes CASSFQEEETQYF.

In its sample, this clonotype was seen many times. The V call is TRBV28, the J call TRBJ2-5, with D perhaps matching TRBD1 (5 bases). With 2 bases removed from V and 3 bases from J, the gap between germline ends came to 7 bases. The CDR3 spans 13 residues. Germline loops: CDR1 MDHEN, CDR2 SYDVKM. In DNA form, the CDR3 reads TGTGCCAGCAGTTTACTCAGGGAAGAGACCCAGTACTTC. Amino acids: CASSLLREETQYF.